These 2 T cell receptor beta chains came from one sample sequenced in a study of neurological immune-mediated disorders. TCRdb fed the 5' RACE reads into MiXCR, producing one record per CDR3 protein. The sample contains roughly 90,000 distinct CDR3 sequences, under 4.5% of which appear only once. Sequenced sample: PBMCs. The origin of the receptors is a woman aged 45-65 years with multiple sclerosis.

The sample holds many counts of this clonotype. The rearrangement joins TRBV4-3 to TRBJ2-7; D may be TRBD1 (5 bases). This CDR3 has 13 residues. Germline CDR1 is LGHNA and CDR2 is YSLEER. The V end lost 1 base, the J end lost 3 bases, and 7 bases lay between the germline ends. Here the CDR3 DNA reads TGCGCCAGCAGCCAAGGACAGTACTACGAGCAGTACTTC. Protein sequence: CASSQGQYYEQYF.

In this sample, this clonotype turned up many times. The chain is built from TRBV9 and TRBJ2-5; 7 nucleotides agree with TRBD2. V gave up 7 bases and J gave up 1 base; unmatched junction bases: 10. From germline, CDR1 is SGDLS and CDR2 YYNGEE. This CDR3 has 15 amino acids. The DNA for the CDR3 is TGTGCCAGCTCTAACCCTCGACTAGCCCAAGAGACCCAGTACTTC. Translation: CASSNPRLAQETQYF.